Sequencing of this TCR beta chain was carried out in a study of T-cell memory formation after mild COVID-19. Whole-study context: Across donors, TCR clusters were largely donor specific.

This CDR3 is built from 17 residues. V lost 4 bases, J lost 4 bases, and 15 bases stayed unmatched. Germline assignment: CDR1 SGHAT and CDR2 FQNNGV. After 5'RACE with constant-segment primers, TCR alpha and TCR beta cDNA libraries carrying sample barcodes and UMIs were obtained. TCRdb independently ran MiXCR on the 5' RACE reads; one entry per CDR3 protein. Of about 340,000 distinct CDR3 sequences listed, approximately 15% are singletons. Of note for this clonotype: Its antigen remains unknown.

Regarding the study as a whole: Researchers report contracting CD4+ clones mostly in CM and EM, with CD8+ clones in EMRA. Cross-reactive memory apparently joined, as some responding clones appeared in pre-infection memory.

The clonotype was recovered from a man younger than 35 who had mild COVID-19 (a few samples of this study predate the infection). Cell type and time point are not known. The V and J genes are TRBV11-2 and TRBJ2-5; 7 positions match TRBD2. Sample: PBMCs or a T cell subset sorted from them (not recorded which). The CDR3 loop reads CASSSAQRLAAGETQYF. In nucleotides, the CDR3 is TGTGCCAGCAGCTCAGCCCAGCGGCTAGCGGCGGGAGAGACCCAGTACTTC.